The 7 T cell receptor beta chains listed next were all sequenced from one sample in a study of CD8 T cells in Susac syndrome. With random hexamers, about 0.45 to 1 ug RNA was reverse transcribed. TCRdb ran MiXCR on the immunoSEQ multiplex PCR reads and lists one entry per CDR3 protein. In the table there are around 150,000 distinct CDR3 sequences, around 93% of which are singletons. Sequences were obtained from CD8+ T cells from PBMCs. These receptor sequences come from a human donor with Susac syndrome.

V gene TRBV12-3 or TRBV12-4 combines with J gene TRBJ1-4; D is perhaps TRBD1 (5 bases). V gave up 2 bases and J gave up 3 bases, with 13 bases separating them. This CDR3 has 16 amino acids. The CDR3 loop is CASSLRDPGPNEKLFF. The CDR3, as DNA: TGTGCCAGCAGTTTAAGGGACCCAGGGCCTAATGAAAAACTGTTTTTT.

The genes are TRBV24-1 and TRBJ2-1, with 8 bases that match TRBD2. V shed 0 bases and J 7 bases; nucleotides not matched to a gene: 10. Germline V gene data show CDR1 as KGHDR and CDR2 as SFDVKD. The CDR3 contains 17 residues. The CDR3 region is CATSDLGRGTSINEQFF. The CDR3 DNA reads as TGTGCCACCAGTGATTTGGGTCGGGGGACTAGTATAAATGAGCAGTTCTTC.

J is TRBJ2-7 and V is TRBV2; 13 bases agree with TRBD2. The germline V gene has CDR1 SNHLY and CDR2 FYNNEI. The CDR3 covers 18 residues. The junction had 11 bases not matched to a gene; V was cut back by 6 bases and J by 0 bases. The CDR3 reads CASRPGTSGIRGSYEQYF. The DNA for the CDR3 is TGTGCCAGCAGGCCCGGGACTAGCGGGATCCGTGGCTCCTACGAGCAGTACTTC.

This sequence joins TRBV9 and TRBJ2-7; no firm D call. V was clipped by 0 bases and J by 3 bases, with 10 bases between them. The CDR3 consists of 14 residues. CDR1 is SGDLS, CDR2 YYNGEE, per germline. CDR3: CASSVGSPVYEQYF. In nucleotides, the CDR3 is TGTGCCAGCAGCGTAGGGAGTCCAGTCTACGAGCAGTACTTC.

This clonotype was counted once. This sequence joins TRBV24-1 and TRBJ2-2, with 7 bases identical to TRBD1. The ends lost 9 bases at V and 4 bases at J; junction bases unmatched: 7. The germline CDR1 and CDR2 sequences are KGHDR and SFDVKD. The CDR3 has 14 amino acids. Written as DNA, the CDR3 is TGTGCCACCCATGGGCCAGGGGGCACCGGGGAGCTGTTTTTT. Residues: CATHGPGGTGELFF.

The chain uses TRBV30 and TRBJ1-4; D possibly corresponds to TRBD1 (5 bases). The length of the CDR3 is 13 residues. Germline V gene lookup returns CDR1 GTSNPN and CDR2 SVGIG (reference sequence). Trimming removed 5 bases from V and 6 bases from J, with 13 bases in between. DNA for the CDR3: TGTGCCTGGGGTGGTAGAGGGGATGAAAAACTGTTTTTT. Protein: CAWGGRGDEKLFF.

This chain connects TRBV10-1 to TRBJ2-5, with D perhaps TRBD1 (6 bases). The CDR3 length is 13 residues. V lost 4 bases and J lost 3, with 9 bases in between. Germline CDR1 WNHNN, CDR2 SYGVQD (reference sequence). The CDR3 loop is CASSGDTEETQYF. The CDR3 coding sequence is TGCGCCAGCAGTGGGGACACCGAAGAGACCCAGTACTTC.